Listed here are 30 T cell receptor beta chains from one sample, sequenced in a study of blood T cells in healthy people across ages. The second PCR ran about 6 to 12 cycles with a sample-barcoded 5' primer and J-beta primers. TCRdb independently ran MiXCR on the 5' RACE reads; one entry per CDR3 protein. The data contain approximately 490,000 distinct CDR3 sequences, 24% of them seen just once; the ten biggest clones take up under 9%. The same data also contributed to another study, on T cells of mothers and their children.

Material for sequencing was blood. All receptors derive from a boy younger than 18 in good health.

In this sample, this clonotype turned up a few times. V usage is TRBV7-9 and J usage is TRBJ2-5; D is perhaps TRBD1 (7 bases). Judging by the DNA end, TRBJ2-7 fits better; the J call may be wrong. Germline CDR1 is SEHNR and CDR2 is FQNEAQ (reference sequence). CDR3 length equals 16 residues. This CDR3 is CASSPRVRGRFNEQYF. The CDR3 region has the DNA TGTGCCAGCAGCCCACGAGTCAGGGGGAGGTTCAACGAGCAGTACTTC.

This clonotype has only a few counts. CDR3 bases: TGTGCCAGCAGCGCCGACTCGGGAGGCTACACCTTC. This translates into CASSADSGGYTF. The V call is TRBV7-9, the J call TRBJ1-2, with D unclear. With 5 bases removed from V and 8 bases from J, the gap between germline ends came to 12 bases. The CDR3 length is 12 residues. Germline CDR1 is SEHNR and CDR2 is FQNEAQ (reference sequence).

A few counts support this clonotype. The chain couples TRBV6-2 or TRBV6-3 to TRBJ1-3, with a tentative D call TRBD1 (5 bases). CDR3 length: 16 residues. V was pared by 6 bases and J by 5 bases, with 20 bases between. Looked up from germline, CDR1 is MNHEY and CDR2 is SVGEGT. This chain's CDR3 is CASSPWDALRRNTIYF. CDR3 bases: TGTGCCAGCAGCCCATGGGACGCGTTACGGAGAAACACCATATATTTT.

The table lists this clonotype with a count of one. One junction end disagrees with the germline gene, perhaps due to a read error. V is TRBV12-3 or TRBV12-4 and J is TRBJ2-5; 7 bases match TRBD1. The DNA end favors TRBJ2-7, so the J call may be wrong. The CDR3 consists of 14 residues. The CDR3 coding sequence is TGCGCCAGCAGTTTTTTAGGGGGCTACAACGAGCAGTACTTC. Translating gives CASSFLGGYNEQYF.

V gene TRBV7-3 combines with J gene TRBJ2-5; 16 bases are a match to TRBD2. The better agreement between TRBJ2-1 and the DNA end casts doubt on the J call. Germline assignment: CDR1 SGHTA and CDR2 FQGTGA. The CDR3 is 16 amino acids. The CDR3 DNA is TGTGCCAGCAGCCCCGGGACTAGCGGGGGGGCGGATGAGCAGTTCTTC. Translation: CASSPGTSGGADEQFF.

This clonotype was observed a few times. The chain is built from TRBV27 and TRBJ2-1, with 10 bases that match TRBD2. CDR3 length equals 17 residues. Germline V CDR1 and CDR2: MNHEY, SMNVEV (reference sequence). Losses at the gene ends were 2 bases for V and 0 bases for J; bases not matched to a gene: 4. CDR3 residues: CASSLLAGASSYNEQFF. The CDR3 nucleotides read TGTGCCAGCAGTTTACTAGCGGGGGCTAGCTCCTACAATGAGCAGTTCTTC.

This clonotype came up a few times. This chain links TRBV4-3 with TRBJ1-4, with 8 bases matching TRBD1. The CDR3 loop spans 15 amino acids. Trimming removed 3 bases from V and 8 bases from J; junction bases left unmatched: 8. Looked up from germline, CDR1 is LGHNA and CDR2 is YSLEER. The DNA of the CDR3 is TGCGCCAGCAGCCACCTGGACAGGGTGCGGGAAAAACTGTTTTTT. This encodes CASSHLDRVREKLFF.

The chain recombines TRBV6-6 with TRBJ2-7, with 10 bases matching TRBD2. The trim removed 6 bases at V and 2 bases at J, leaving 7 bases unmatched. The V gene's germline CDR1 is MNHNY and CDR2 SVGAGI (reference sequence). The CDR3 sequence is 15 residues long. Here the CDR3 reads CASRPGTSAAYEQYF. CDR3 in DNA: TGTGCCAGCAGGCCCGGGACTAGCGCTGCCTACGAGCAGTACTTC.

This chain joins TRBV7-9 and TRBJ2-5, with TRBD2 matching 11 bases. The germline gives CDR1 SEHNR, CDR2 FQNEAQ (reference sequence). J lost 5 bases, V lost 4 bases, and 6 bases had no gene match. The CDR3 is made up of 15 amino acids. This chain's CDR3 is CASSSSGGPAETQYF. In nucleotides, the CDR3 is TGTGCCAGCAGCTCTAGCGGGGGGCCGGCGGAGACCCAGTACTTC. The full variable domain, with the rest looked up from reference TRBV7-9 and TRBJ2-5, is DTGVSQNPRHKITKRGQNVTFRCDPISEHNRLYWYRQTLGQGPEFLTYFQNEAQLEKSRLLSDRFSAERPKGSFSTLEIQRTEQGDSAMYLCASSSSGGPAETQYFGPGTRLLVL.

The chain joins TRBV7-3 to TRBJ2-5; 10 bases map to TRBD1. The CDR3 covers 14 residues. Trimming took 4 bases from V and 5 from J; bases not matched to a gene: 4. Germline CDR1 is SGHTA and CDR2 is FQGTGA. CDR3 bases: TGTGCCAGCAGCTCCACGGGACAGGGGGAGACCCAGTACTTC. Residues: CASSSTGQGETQYF.

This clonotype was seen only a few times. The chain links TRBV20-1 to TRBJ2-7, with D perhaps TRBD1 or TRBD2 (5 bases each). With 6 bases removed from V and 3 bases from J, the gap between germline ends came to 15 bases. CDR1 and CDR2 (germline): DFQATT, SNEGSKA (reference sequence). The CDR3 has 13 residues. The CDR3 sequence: CSATRDANYEQYF. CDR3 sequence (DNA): TGCAGTGCCACCCGGGACGCAAACTACGAGCAGTACTTC.

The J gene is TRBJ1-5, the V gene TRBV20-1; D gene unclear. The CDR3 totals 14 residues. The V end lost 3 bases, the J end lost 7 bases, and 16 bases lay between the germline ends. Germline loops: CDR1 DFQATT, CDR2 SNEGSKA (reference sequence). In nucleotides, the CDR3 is TGCAGTGCTAGTCGCCATCCCGGATCGCAGCCCCAGCATTTT. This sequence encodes CSASRHPGSQPQHF.

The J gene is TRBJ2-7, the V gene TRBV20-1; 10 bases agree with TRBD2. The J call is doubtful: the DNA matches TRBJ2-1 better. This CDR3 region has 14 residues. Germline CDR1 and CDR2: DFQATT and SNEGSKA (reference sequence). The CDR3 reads CSAERGGPYNEQFF. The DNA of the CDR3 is TGCAGTGCCGAGCGGGGGGGTCCCTACAATGAGCAGTTCTTC.

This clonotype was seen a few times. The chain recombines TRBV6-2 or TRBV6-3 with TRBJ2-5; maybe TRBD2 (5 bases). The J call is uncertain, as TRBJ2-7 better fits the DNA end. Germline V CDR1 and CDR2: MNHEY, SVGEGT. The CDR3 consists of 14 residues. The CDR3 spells CASSRLSHAYEQYF. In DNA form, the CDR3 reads TGTGCCAGCAGCCGACTATCTCACGCCTACGAGCAGTACTTC.

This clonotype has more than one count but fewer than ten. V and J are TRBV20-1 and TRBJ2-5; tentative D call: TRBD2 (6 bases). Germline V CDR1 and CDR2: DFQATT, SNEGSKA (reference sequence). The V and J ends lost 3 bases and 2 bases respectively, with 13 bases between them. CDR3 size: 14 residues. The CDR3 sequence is CSARGGTLQETQYF. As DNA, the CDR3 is TGCAGTGCTAGGGGCGGGACTTTGCAAGAGACCCAGTACTTC.

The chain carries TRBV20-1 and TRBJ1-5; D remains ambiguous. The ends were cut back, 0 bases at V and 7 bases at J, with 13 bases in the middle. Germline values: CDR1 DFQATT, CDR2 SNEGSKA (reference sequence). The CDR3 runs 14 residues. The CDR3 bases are TGCAGTGCTAGAGATGGACGGGCGGCGCAGCCCCAGCATTTT. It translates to CSARDGRAAQPQHF.

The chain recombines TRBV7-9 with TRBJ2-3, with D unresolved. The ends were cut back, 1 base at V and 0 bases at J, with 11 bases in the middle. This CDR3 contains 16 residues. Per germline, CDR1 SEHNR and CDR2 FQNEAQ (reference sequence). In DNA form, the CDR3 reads TGTGCCAGCAGCTTAGTTGGCTCCTATAGCACAGATACGCAGTATTTT. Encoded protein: CASSLVGSYSTDTQYF.

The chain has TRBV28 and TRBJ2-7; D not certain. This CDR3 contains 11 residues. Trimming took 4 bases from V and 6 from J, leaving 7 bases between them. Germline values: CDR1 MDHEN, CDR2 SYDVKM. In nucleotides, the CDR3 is TGTGCCAGCAGTTCGCAAAGCGAGCAGTACTTC. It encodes CASSSQSEQYF.

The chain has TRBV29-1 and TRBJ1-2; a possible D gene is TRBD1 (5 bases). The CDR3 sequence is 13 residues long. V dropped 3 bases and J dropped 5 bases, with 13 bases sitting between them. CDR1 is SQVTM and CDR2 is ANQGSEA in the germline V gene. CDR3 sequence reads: CSVDKGKGYGYTF. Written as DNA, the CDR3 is TGCAGCGTTGACAAGGGAAAGGGGTATGGCTACACCTTC.

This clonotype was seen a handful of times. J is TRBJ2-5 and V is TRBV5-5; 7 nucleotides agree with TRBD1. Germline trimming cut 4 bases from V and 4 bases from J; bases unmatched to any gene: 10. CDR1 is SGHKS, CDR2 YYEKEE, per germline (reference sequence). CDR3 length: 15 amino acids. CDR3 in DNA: TGTGCCAGCAGCCCAGGGGGATCAGGGGCAGAGACCCAGTACTTC. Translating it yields CASSPGGSGAETQYF.

The DNA of the CDR3 is TGTGCCAGCAGCCAAGCTCCCGGCCTTAATGAAAAACTGTTTTTT. Residues: CASSQAPGLNEKLFF. V and J are TRBV4-2 and TRBJ1-4; D not certain. The CDR3 contains 15 residues. The germline V gene has CDR1 LGHNA and CDR2 YNFKEQ. V dropped 1 base and J dropped 4 bases, with 10 bases sitting between them.

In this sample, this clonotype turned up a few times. CDR3 nucleotide sequence: TGTGCCAGCAGTTACACCCCGTTGGGGCTAGCCAAAAACATTCAGTACTTC. This sequence encodes CASSYTPLGLAKNIQYF. The chain joins TRBV6-5 to TRBJ2-4; D may be TRBD1 (5 bases). CDR1 is MNHEY, CDR2 SVGAGI, per germline. Trimming took off 2 bases at V and 0 bases at J, with 14 bases between the two ends. The CDR3 loop spans 17 amino acids.

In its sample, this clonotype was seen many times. The CDR3 loop is CASSLGENYGYTF. CDR3 in DNA: TGTGCCAGCAGTTTGGGGGAGAACTATGGCTACACCTTC. The rearrangement joins TRBV12-3 or TRBV12-4 to TRBJ1-2; D is possibly TRBD1 (5 bases). Deletions cut 3 bases from V and 2 bases from J, with 7 bases between. The CDR3 spans 13 residues.

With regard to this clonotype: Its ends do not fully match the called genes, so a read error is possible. This CDR3 is CASSPRGDYTEQFF. CDR3 sequence (DNA): TGTGCCAGCAGCCCGCGGGGGGATTACACTGAGCAGTTCTTC. V is TRBV7-9 and J is TRBJ2-5; 8 bases match TRBD2. Gene TRBJ2-1 matches the end of the DNA better, so the J call may be wrong. The CDR3 runs 14 residues. Germline V gene data show CDR1 as SEHNR and CDR2 as FQNEAQ (reference sequence).

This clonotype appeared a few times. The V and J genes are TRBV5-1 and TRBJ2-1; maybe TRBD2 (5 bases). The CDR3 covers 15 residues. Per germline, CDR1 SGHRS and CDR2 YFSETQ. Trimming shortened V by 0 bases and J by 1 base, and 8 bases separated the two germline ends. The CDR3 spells CASSLASPSYNEQFF. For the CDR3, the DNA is TGCGCCAGCAGCTTGGCTAGCCCGTCCTACAATGAGCAGTTCTTC. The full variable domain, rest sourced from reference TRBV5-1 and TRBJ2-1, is KAGVTQTPRYLIKTRGQQVTLSCSPISGHRSVSWYQQTPGQGLQFLFEYFSETQRNKGNFPGRFSGRQFSNSRSEMNVSTLELGDSALYLCASSLASPSYNEQFFGPGTRLTVL.

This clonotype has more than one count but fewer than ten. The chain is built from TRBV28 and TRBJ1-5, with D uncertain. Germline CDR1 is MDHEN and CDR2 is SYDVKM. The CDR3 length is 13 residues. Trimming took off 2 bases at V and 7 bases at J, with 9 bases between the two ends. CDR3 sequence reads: CASSLRPGQPQHF. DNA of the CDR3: TGTGCCAGCAGTTTACGCCCGGGGCAGCCCCAGCATTTT.

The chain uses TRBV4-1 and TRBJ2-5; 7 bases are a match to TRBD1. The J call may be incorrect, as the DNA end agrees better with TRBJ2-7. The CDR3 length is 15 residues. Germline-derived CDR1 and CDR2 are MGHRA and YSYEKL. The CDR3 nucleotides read TGCGCCAGCAGCCAACTACTCAGGGGGATCTACGAGCAGTACTTC. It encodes CASSQLLRGIYEQYF.

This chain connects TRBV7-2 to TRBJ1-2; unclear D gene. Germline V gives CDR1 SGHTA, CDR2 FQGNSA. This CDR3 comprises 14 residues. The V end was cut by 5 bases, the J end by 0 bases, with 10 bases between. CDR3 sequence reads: CASSPLETNYGYTF. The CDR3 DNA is TGTGCCAGCAGCCCCCTCGAAACTAACTATGGCTACACCTTC.

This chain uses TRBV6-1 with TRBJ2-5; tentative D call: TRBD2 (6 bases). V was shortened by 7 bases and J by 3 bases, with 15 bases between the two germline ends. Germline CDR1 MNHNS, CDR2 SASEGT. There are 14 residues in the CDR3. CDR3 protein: CASNWGDGKETQYF. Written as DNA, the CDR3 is TGTGCCAGCAATTGGGGGGACGGAAAAGAGACCCAGTACTTC.

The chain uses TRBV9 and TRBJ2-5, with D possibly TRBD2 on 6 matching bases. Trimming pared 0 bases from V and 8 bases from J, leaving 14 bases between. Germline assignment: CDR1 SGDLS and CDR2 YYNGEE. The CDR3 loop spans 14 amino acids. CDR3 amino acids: CASSVGAGLETQYF. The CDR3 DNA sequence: TGTGCCAGCAGCGTAGGCGCGGGGTTGGAAACCCAGTACTTC.